Following are 8 T cell receptor beta chains from one sample sequenced in a study of T cell repertoires in cytomegalovirus infection. MiXCR, run by TCRdb on the reads, gives a single entry per CDR3 protein. This sample yields 200,000 to 250,000 distinct CDR3 sequences, of which around 6.6% are seen a single time; 5.5% to 8% belongs to the top ten. Sequenced: PBMCs. Source of these receptors: a human donor in good health (CMV status not recorded). Some clones in this sample may be carry-over from other donors' samples.

This clonotype was seen at least ten times. This chain joins TRBV12-3 or TRBV12-4 and TRBJ2-1, with 8 bases lining up with TRBD2. V was clipped by 3 bases and J by 6 bases; unmatched bases: 7. The CDR3 is 15 residues long. The CDR3 DNA sequence: TGTGCCAGCAGTTTGGCGGGGGGAAATGGCAATGAGCAGTTCTTC. Protein: CASSLAGGNGNEQFF.

This clonotype ranks as medium-sized (0.01 to 0.1%). The genes are TRBV7-2 and TRBJ2-3; 9 bases match TRBD1. CDR3 size: 16 residues. Unmatched junction bases numbered 6, after V lost 5 bases and J lost 0 bases. Germline V gene lookup returns CDR1 SGHTA and CDR2 FQGNSA. For the CDR3, the DNA is TGTGCCAGCAGCGCTCGACAGGGGGGAAGCACAGATACGCAGTATTTT. This encodes CASSARQGGSTDTQYF.

In its sample, this clonotype was seen many times. For the CDR3, the DNA is TGTGCCAGCAGTTTAAGGGGATCCCTGGCCACTGAAGCTTTCTTT. This codes for CASSLRGSLATEAFF. The chain links TRBV28 to TRBJ1-1; the D gene is possibly TRBD1 (5 bases). The germline CDR1 and CDR2 sequences are MDHEN and SYDVKM. The CDR3 has 15 amino acids. V gave up 2 bases and J gave up 4 bases, with 14 bases separating them.

The chain couples TRBV4-3 to TRBJ2-7; D possibly uses TRBD1 or TRBD2 (5 bases each). This CDR3 region has 15 residues. Germline CDR1 reads LGHNA; CDR2 reads YSLEER. Trimming stripped 1 base from V and 3 bases from J, with 13 bases between. This CDR3 is CASSQVAGSHYEQYF. In nucleotides, the CDR3 is TGCGCCAGCAGCCAAGTCGCAGGGAGCCACTACGAGCAGTACTTC.

Many counts were recorded for this clonotype. This rearrangement joins TRBV7-2 to TRBJ1-5; perhaps TRBD1 as D (6 bases). CDR3 length: 15 residues. Germline V gives CDR1 SGHTA, CDR2 FQGNSA. Trimming cost V 5 bases and J 3 bases, with 14 bases left between them. CDR3 sequence: CASSPGPGANQPQHF. The CDR3 region has the DNA TGTGCCAGCAGCCCCGGGCCGGGGGCCAATCAGCCCCAGCATTTT. Together with reference TRBV7-2 and TRBJ1-5, the CDR3 gives the full variable domain: GAGVSQSPSNKVTEKGKDVELRCDPISGHTALYWYRQSLGQGLEFLIYFQGNSAPDKSGLPSDRFSAERTGGSVSTLTIQRTQQEDSAVYLCASSPGPGANQPQHFGDGTRLSIL.

This clonotype was seen at least ten times. V gene TRBV29-1 combines with J gene TRBJ2-5; 7 nucleotides line up with TRBD1. Germline CDR1 SQVTM, CDR2 ANQGSEA. CDR3 length: 13 residues. The V and J ends lost 2 bases and 1 base, in that order; junction bases with no gene match: 1. This CDR3 is CSVEPGGQETQYF. DNA of the CDR3: TGCAGCGTTGAACCAGGGGGCCAAGAGACCCAGTACTTC.

The chain has TRBV5-1 and TRBJ2-5; 8 nucleotides agree with TRBD2. CDR1 is SGHRS, CDR2 YFSETQ, per germline. The V segment lost 5 bases and the J segment 5 bases; nucleotides outside the gene matches: 8. The CDR3 runs to 14 residues. The chain's CDR3 is CASSSTRGGETQYF. As DNA, the CDR3 is TGCGCCAGCAGTTCCACCCGGGGGGGGGAGACCCAGTACTTC.

Turning to this clonotype: A much larger clone differs by one base, so this may be a read error. V and J are TRBV20-1 and TRBJ2-1, with D possibly matching TRBD2 (6 bases). V dropped 7 bases and J dropped 11 bases, with 21 bases sitting between them. This CDR3 has 13 residues. Germline assignment: CDR1 DFQATT and CDR2 SNEGSKA (reference sequence). The CDR3 loop is CSGTVHQGGKQFF. The CDR3 DNA reads as TGCAGTGGGACGGTTCATCAGGGAGGTAAGCAGTTCTTC.